This TCR beta chain was recovered during a study of blood T cell repertoires in COVID-19. Study overall: Italy, Spain and the United States were the sources of the convalescent and acute COVID-19 samples. T cells, B-cell-depleted T cells, or PBMCs supplied cDNA or gDNA.

In the original workflow: Nucleated cell number was recorded as an estimate derived from reference gene primer amplification. Clones were sequenced by immunoSEQ multiplex PCR, and TCRdb holds only the in-frame ones, with some missing. V, J and clone size derive from that table, while D and trimming were established from the DNA sequence. The table lists roughly 150,000 clones, over 75% of them singletons. V was shortened by 5 bases and J by 2 bases, with 15 bases between the two germline ends. The CDR3 length is 15 residues. CDR1 and CDR2 (germline): SGHAT, FQNNGV. The specimen sequenced was peripheral blood. This TCR was recovered from a woman aged 40 to 50 with acute or convalescent COVID-19. This sequence joins TRBV11-2 and TRBJ1-1; D remains unclear. For the CDR3, the DNA is TGTGCCAGCAGCCCACAGAGGACGGGAAACACTGAAGCTTTCTTT. It is translated as CASSPQRTGNTEAFF.